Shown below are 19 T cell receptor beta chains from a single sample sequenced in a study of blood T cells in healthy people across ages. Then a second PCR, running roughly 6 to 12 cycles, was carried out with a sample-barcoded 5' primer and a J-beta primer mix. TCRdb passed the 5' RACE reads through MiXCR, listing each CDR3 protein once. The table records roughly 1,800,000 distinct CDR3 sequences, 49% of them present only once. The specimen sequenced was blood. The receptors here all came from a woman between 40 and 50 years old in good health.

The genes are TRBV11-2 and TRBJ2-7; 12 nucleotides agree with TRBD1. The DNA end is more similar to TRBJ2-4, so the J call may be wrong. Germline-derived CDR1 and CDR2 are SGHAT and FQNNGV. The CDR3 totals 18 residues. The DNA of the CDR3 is TGTGCCAGCAGCATTACCGACGGGACAGGGGGCGCCGCGGACATTCAGTACTTC. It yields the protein CASSITDGTGGAADIQYF.

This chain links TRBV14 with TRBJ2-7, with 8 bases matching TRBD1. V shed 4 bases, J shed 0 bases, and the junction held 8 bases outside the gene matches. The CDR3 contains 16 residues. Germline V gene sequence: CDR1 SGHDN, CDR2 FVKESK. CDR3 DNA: TGTGCCAGCAGCCCGAATCCGACAGGGGTCTCCTACGAGCAGTACTTC. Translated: CASSPNPTGVSYEQYF.

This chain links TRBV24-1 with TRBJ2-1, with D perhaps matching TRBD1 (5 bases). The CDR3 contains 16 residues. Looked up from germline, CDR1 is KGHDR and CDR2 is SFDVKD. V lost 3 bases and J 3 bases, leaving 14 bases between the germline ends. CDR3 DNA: TGTGCCACCAGTGATCCCGAGACAGAAAACTACAATGAGCAGTTCTTC. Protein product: CATSDPETENYNEQFF.

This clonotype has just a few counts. This CDR3 is CASSQDGVEYSNQPQHF. CDR3 in DNA: TGTGCCAGCAGCCAAGACGGCGTGGAGTATAGCAATCAGCCCCAGCATTTT. The chain employs TRBV4-2 and TRBJ1-5, with no clear D. CDR1 and CDR2 (germline): LGHNA, YNFKEQ. This CDR3 has 17 residues. V lost 0 bases and J 0 bases, leaving 12 bases between the germline ends.

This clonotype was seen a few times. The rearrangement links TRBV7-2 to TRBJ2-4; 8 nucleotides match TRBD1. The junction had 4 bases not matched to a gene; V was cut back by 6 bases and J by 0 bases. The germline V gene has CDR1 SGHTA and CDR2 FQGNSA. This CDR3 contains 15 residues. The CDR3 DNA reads TGTGCCAGCAGGCCAGGGGGCCTAGCCAAAAACATTCAGTACTTC. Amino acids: CASRPGGLAKNIQYF.

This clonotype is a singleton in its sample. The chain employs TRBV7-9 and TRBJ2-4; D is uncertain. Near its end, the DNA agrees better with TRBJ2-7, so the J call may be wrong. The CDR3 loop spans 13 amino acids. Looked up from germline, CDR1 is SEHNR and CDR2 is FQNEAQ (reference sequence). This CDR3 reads CASSLGAEYEQYF. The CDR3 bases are TGTGCCAGCAGCTTAGGGGCGGAGTACGAGCAGTACTTC.

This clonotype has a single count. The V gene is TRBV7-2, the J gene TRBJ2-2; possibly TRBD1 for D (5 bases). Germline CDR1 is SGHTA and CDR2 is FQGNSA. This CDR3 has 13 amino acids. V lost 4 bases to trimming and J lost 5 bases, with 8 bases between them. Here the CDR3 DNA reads TGTGCCAGCAGCTCCAGGGTGACCGGGGAGCTGTTTTTT. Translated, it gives CASSSRVTGELFF.

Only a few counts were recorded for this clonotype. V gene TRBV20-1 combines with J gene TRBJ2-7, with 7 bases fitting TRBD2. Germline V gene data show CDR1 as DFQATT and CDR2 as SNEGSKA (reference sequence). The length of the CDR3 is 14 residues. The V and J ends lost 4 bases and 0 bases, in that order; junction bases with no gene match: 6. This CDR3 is CSATFGGSSYEQYF. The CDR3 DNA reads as TGCAGTGCTACCTTCGGCGGGAGCTCCTACGAGCAGTACTTC.

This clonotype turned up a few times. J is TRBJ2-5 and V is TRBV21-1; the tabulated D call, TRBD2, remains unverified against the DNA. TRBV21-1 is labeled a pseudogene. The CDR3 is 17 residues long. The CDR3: CASSKNGLAGGGETQYF. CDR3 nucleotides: TGTGCCAGCAGCAAAAACGGGCTAGCGGGGGGCGGAGAGACCCAGTACTTC.

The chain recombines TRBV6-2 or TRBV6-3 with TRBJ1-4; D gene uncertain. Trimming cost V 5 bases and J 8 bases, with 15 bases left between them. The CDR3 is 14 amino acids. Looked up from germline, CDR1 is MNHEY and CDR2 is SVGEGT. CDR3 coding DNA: TGTGCCAGCAGTCCCATAGGAGGATGGGAAAAACTGTTTTTT. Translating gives CASSPIGGWEKLFF.

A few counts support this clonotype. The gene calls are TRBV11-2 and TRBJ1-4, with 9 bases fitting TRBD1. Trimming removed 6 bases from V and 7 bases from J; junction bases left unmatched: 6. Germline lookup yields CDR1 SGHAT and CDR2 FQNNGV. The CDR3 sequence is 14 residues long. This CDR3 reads CASSQGQGREKLFF. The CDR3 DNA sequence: TGTGCCAGCAGTCAGGGACAGGGACGTGAAAAACTGTTTTTT.

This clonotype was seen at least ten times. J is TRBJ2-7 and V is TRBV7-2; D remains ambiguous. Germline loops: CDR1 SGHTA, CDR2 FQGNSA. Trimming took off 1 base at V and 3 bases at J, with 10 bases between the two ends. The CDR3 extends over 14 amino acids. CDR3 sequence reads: CASSLGAELYEQYF. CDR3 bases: TGTGCCAGCAGCTTAGGGGCGGAGCTCTACGAGCAGTACTTC.

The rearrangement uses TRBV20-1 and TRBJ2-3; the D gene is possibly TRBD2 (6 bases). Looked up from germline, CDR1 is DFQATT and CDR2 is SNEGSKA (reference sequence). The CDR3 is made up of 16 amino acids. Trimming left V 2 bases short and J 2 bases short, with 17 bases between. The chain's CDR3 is CSARNPGGPNTDTQYF. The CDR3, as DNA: TGCAGTGCTAGAAACCCCGGAGGGCCTAACACAGATACGCAGTATTTT.

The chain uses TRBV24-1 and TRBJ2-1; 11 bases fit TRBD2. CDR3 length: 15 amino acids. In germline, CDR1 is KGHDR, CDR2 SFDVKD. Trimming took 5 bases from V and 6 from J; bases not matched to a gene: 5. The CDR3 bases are TGTGCCACCAGTGTGAGCCTAGCGGGGGGCAATGAGCAGTTCTTC. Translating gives CATSVSLAGGNEQFF.

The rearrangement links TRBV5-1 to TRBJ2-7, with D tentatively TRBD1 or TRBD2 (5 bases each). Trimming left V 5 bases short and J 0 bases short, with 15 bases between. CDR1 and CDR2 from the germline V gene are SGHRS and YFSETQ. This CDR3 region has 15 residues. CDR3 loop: CASREGTVSSYEQYF. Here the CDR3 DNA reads TGCGCCAGCAGAGAGGGGACGGTAAGCTCCTACGAGCAGTACTTC.

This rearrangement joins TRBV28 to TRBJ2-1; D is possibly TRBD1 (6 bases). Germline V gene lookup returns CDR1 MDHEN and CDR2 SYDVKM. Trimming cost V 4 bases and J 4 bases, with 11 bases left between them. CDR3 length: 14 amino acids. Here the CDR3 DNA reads TGTGCCAGCAGTTCTTTTCAGGGGTACAATGAGCAGTTCTTC. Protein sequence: CASSSFQGYNEQFF.

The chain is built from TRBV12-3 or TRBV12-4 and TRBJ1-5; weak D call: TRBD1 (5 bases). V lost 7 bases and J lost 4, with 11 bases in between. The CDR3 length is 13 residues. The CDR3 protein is CASTIWGNQPQHF. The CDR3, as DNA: TGTGCCAGCACGATATGGGGGAATCAGCCCCAGCATTTT.

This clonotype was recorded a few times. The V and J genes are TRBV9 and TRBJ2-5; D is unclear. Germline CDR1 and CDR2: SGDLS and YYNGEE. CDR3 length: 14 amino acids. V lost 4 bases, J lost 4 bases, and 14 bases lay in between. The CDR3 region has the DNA TGTGCCAGCAGCCCCCCCGGACGGCCAGAGACCCAGTACTTC. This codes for CASSPPGRPETQYF.

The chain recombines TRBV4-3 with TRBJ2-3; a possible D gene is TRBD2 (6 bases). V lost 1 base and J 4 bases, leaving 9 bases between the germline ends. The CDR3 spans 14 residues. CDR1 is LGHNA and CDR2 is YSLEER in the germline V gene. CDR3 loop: CASSQVPSADTQYF. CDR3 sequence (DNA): TGCGCCAGCAGCCAAGTGCCTAGCGCAGATACGCAGTATTTT.